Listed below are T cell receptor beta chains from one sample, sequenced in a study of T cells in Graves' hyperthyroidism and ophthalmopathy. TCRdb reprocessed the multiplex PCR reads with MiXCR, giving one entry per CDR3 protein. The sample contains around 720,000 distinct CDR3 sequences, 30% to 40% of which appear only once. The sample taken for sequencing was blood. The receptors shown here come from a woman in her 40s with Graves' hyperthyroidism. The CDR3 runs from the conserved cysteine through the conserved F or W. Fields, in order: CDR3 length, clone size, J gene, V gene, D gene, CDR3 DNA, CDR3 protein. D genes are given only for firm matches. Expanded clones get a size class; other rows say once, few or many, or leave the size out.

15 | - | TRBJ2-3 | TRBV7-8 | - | TGTGCCAGCAGCTTGAGGGCAGGGGGGTCAGATACGCAGTATTTT | CASSLRAGGSDTQYF
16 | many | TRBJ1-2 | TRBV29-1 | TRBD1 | TGCAGCGTCCAACCCTCGGGACAGGGGGTTAACTATGGCTACACCTTC | CSVQPSGQGVNYGYTF
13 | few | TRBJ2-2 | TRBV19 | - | TGTGCCAGTACGAACGGTTATACCGGGGAGCTGTTTTTT | CASTNGYTGELFF
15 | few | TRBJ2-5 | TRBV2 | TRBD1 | TGTGCCAGCAGTTTTCAGGGGGATAGGTTGGAGACCCAGTACTTC | CASSFQGDRLETQYF
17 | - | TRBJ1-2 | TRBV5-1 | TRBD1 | TGCGCCAGCAGCGAACAGGGGGCCGGCACCGGGGATTATGGCTACACCTTC | CASSEQGAGTGDYGYTF
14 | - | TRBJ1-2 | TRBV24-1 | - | TGTGCCATACCACCAGCCCGTCCCTGGGACACCCCTTGCTTC | CAIPPARPWDTPCF
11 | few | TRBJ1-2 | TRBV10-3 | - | TGTGCCATCAGGGCGATGGCAGGCTACACCTTC | CAIRAMAGYTF
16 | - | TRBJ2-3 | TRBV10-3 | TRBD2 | TGTGCCATCAGTGGGACTAGCGGGGGAGCACGGGATACGCAGTATTTT | CAISGTSGGARDTQYF
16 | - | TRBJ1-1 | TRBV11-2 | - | TGCGCCAGCAGCCAAGAACCCCTAAACATGGGATCTCTAGCTTTCTTT | CASSQEPLNMGSLAFF
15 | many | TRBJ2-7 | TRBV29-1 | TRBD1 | TGCAGCGTTGGGTCACCGTCGGGACAGGTCTACGAGCAGTACTTC | CSVGSPSGQVYEQYF
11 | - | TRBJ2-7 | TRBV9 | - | TGTGCCAGCAGCGCAGGGGACGGGCAGTACTTC | CASSAGDGQYF
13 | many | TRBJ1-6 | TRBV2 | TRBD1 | TGTGCCACCACAGGGGTCCATAATTCACCCCTCCACTTT | CATTGVHNSPLHF
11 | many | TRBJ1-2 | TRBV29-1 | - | TGCAGCGTTTGGGAGCTCTATGGCTACACCTTC | CSVWELYGYTF
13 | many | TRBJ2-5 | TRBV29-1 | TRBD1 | TGCAGCGTTGGGGGACAGGGCCAAGAGACCCAGTACTTC | CSVGGQGQETQYF
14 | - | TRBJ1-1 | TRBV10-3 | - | TGTGCCAGCAGCCCGGGGGATTGGGGCACTGAAGCTTTCTTT | CASSPGDWGTEAFF
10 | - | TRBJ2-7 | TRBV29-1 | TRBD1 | TGCAGCGTGATAGGGACAGGACAGTACTTC | CSVIGTGQYF
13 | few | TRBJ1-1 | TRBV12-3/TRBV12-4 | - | TGTGCCAGCAGTTGGACTTCTGACACTGAAGCTTTCTTT | CASSWTSDTEAFF
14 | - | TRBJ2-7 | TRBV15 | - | TGTGCCACCAGCAGCTTAGGCCGGACCTACGAGCAGCACTTC | CATSSLGRTYEQHF
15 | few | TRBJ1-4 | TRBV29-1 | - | TGCAGCGTTGAACTGCAGGGGCCACCGGGGGAAAAACTGTTTTTT | CSVELQGPPGEKLFF
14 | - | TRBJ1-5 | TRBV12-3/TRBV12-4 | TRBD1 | TGTGCCAGCAGTCGACAGGGCCGGAGGGAAGCCCAGCATTTT | CASSRQGRREAQHF
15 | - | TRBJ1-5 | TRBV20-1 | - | TGCAGTGCAACTGTCAGTTTTCTTCCCAATCAGCCCCAGCATTTT | CSATVSFLPNQPQHF
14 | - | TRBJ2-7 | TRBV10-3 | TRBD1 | TGTGCCATCAGTGAGAGGGACAGGTCCTACGAGCAGTACTTC | CAISERDRSYEQYF
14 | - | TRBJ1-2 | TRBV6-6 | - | TGTGCCAGCAGTGAAATTAGGAGTGGCTATGGCTACACCTTC | CASSEIRSGYGYTF
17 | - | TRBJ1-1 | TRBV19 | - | TGTGCCAGTAGGCCTCGAAGGGGGGACTCCGGAGGGGCTGAAGCTTTCTTT | CASRPRRGDSGGAEAFF
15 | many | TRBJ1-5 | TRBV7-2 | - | TGTGCCAGCAGCTTACACCCCGATAGCAATCAGCCCCAGCATTTT | CASSLHPDSNQPQHF
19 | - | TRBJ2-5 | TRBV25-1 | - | TGTGCCAGCAGTGAATATGGTTCGGCTAGCGTTGCTTACCAAGAGACCCAGTACTTC | CASSEYGSASVAYQETQYF
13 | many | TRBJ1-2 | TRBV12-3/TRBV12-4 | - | TGTGCCAGCAGTTTTCCGGGACGGGAGGGCTACACCTTC | CASSFPGREGYTF
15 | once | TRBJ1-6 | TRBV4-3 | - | TGCGCCAGCAGCCAAGATCTCGGAACTCCGGTACCCCTCCACTTT | CASSQDLGTPVPLHF
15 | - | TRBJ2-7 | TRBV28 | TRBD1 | TGTGCCAGCAGTTTGCCCGGGACAGGGGGCCACGAGCAGTACTTC | CASSLPGTGGHEQYF
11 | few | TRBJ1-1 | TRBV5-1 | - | TGCGCCAGCAGGTGGGATACTGAAGCTTTCTTT | CASRWDTEAFF
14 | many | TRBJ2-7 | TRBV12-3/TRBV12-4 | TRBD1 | TGTGCCAGCAGGTCGGGACAGGAGACCTACGAGCAGTACTTC | CASRSGQETYEQYF
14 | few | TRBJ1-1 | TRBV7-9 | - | TGTGCCAGCAGCCCGATCCCAAAGATCACTGAAGCTTTCTTT | CASSPIPKITEAFF
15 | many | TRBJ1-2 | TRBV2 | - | TGTGCCAGCAGCCCTACAGGAGAAGGTCCGTATGGCTACACCTTC | CASSPTGEGPYGYTF
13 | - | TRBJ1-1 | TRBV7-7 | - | TGTGCTAGAGTGGTAGGGGCACCGACTGAAGCTTTCTTT | CARVVGAPTEAFF
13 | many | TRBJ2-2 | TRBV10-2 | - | TGCGCCAGCAGGTCTGGGAGCACCGGGGAGCTGTTTTTT | CASRSGSTGELFF